Described below is a single TCR beta chain sequence and its context. Distinct nucleotide sequences in the sample also encode this CDR3. V was shortened by 2 bases and J by 0 bases, with 9 bases between the two germline ends. The CDR3 sequence is 15 residues long. Germline values: CDR1 SGDLS, CDR2 YYNGEE. In the authors' workflow: Reference gene primer amplification in the assay estimated nucleated cell counts. Repertoires were generated with immunoSEQ multiplex PCR, while TCRdb's copy carries only in-frame clones and drops some. That table gives V, J and clone size, and the DNA gave D and trimming. Here the sample spans over 45,000 clones, more than 90% being singletons. The entry originates in a study of blood T cell repertoires in COVID-19. Study overall: There were acute and convalescent COVID-19 samples, and they came from the United States, Italy and Spain. Sample material is recorded as cDNA or gDNA derived from T cells, B-cell-depleted T cells, or PBMCs.

The source material was peripheral blood. The chain carries TRBV9 and TRBJ1-3, with D possibly TRBD1 on 6 matching bases. This sequence was found in a man in his fifties with acute or convalescent COVID-19. The CDR3 nucleotides read TGTGCCAGCAGCGTGGCACAGGGCTCTGGAAACACCATATATTTT. Amino acid sequence: CASSVAQGSGNTIYF.